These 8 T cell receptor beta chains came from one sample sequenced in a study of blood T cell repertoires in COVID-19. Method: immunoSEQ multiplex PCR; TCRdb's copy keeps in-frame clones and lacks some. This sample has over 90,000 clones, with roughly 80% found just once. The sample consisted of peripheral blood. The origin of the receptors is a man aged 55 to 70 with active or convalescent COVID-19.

CDR3 DNA: TGTGCCAGCAGCTCTCTTAAAAACCGGGACAGGGGACAGACCCAGTACTTC. Translated: CASSSLKNRDRGQTQYF. This sequence joins TRBV11-2 and TRBJ2-5, with 10 nucleotides matching TRBD1. Germline-derived CDR1 and CDR2 are SGHAT and FQNNGV. The V segment lost 4 bases and the J segment 6 bases; nucleotides outside the gene matches: 14. The CDR3 is 17 residues long.

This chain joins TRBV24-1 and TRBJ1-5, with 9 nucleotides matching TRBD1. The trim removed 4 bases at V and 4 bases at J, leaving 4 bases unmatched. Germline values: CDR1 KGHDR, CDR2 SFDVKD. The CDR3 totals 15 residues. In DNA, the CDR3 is TGTGCCACCAGTGACGGACAGGGGCCTAATCAGCCCCAGCATTTT. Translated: CATSDGQGPNQPQHF.

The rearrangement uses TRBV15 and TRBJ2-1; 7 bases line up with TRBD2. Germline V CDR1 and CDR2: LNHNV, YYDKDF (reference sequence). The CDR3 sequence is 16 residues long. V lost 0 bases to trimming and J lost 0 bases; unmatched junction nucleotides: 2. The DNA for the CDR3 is TGTGCCACCAGCAGAGATTCGGGGGGCTCCTACAATGAGCAGTTCTTC. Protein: CATSRDSGGSYNEQFF.

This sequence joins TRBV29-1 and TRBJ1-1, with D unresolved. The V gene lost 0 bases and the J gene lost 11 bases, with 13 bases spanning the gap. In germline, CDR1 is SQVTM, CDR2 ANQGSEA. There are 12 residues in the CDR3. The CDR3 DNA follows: TGCAGCGTTGAAGAAAACCGTGGAGACGCTTTCTTT. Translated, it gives CSVEENRGDAFF.

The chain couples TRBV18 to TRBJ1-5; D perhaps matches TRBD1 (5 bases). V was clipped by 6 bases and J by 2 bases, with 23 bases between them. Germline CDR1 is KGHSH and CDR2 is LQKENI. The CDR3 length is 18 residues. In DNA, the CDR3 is TGTGCCAGCTCCGAATGGACGGCTGGGATAGGGGGCAATCAGCCCCAGCATTTT. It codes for CASSEWTAGIGGNQPQHF.

The DNA of the CDR3 is TGTGCCAGCAGCCGCGGGAACACCTACAATGAGCAGTTCTTC. Amino acid sequence: CASSRGNTYNEQFF. The gene calls are TRBV11-2 and TRBJ2-1; the D gene is possibly TRBD2 (6 bases). Germline loops: CDR1 SGHAT, CDR2 FQNNGV. There are 14 residues in the CDR3. Trimming removed 5 bases at V and 2 bases at J, with 10 bases between.

This CDR3 is CASSDGRLAGGYTF. The CDR3, as DNA: TGCGCCAGCAGCGACGGACGGTTGGCGGGGGGCTACACCTTC. The V and J genes are TRBV5-1 and TRBJ1-2; D ambiguous. Deletions cut 4 bases from V and 8 bases from J, with 18 bases between. Germline V gene data show CDR1 as SGHRS and CDR2 as YFSETQ. This CDR3 region has 14 residues.

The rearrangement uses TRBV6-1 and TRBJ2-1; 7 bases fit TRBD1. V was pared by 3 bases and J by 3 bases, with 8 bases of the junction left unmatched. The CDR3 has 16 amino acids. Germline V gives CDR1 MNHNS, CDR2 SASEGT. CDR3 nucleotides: TGTGCCAGCAGTGATGACGCCGGGACAGTCTACAATGAGCAGTTCTTC. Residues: CASSDDAGTVYNEQFF.